The present T cell receptor beta chain was sequenced within a study of post-analysis software for immune sequencing data. Tagging with unique molecular identifiers was a feature of the TCR beta cDNA libraries. One entry per CDR3 protein results from TCRdb running MiXCR on the PCR reads. The repertoire holds about 760,000 distinct CDR3 sequences, with about 27% as singletons. Broader study findings: Elevated frequency relative to controls characterized a handful of TRBV segments in patients, TRBV5-6, TRBV5-1 and TRBV20-1 among them.

CDR1 is DFQATT and CDR2 is SNEGSKA in the germline V gene (reference sequence). The length of the CDR3 is 16 residues. The V segment lost 3 bases and the J segment 1 base; nucleotides outside the gene matches: 7. As regards this clonotype: Its matching antigen is unknown.

This clonotype was obtained from a girl aged 5-17 years with multiple sclerosis. The sequencing input was blood. The chain employs TRBV20-1 and TRBJ2-3; 10 nucleotides match TRBD2. CDR3 sequence: CSASPLSGGRTDTQYF. The CDR3 DNA follows: TGCAGTGCTAGCCCTCTTAGCGGGGGGCGCACAGATACGCAGTATTTT.